This TCR beta chain came from a study of shared clonotypes between healthy human individuals. Study results and limitations: Larger estimated richness was generally recorded for naive subsets relative to memory subsets. An anticipated effect of sequencing depth on clonotype sharing among donors was recognized.

V was clipped by 8 bases and J by 2 bases; unmatched bases: 5. The CDR3 length is 13 residues. CDR1 SNHLY and CDR2 FYNNEI come from the germline V gene. Comment on this clone: Antigen specificity is unknown.

Profiling relied on immunoSEQ multiplex PCR, and the TCRdb table lists in-frame clones only, not all of them. The data show fewer than 3 million clones, approximately 90% seen once. The TCR sequence derives from a young man in good health. Some clones in this sample may be carry-over from other donors' samples. The gene calls are TRBV2 and TRBJ2-5; 7 nucleotides agree with TRBD2. Sequenced material: naive CD4+ T cells from PBMCs. Noted subset: CD45RA+ positively selected. CDR3 sequence: CASERGRQETQYF. The CDR3 bases are TGTGCCAGCGAACGCGGGAGACAAGAGACCCAGTACTTC.